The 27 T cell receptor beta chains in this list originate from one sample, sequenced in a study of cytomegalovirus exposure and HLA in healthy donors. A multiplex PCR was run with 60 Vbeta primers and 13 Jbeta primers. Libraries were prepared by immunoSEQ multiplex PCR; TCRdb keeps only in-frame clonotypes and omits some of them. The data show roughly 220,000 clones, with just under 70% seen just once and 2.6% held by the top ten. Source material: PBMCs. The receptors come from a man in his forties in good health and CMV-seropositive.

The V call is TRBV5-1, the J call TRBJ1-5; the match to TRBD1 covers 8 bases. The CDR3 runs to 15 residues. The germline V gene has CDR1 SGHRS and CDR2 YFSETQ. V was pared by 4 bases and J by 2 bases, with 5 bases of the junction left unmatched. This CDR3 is CASSQTGEGNQPQHF. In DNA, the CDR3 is TGCGCCAGCAGCCAGACAGGGGAAGGCAATCAGCCCCAGCATTTT.

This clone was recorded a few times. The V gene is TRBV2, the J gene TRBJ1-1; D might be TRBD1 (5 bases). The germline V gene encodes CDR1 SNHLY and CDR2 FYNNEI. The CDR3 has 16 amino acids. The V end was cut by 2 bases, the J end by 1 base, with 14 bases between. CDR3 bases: TGTGCCAGCAGTGAATGGGCAGGGTGGAGGAACACTGAAGCTTTCTTT. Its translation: CASSEWAGWRNTEAFF.

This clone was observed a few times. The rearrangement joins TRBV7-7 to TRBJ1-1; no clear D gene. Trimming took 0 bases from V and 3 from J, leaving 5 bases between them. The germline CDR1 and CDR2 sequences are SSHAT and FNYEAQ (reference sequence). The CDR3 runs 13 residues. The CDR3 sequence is CASSLAEDTEAFF. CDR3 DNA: TGTGCCAGCAGCTTAGCCGAGGACACTGAAGCTTTCTTT.

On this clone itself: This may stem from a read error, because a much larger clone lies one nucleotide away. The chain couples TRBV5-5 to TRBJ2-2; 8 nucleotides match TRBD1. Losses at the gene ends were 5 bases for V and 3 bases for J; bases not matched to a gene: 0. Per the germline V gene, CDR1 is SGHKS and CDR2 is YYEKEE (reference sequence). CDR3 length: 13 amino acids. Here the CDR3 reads CASRTGDTGELFF. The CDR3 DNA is TGTGCCAGCAGGACAGGGGACACCGGGGAGCTGTTTTTT.

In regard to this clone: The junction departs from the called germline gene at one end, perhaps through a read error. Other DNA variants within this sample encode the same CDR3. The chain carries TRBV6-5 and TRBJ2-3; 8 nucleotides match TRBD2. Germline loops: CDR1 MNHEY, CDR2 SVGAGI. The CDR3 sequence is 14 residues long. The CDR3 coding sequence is TGTGCCAGCAGTCGGGGGGGGCTCACAGATACACAGTATTTT. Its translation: CASSRGGLTDTQYF.

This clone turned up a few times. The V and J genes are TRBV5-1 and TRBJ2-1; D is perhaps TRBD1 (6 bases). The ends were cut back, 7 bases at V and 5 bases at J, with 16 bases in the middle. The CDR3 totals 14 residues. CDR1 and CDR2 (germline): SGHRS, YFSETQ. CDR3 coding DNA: TGCGCCAGCGGGAAGGGGGAGATTGACAATGAGCAGTTCTTC. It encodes CASGKGEIDNEQFF.

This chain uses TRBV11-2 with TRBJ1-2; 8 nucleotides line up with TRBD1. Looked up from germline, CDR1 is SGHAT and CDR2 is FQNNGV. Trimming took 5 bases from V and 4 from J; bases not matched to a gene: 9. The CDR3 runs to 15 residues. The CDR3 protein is CASSPGTGPFYGYTF. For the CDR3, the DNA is TGTGCCAGCAGCCCGGGGACAGGCCCATTCTATGGCTACACCTTC. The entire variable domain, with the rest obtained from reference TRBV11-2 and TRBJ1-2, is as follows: EAGVAQSPRYKIIEKRQSVAFWCNPISGHATLYWYQQILGQGPKLLIQFQNNGVVDDSQLPKDRFSAERLKGVDSTLKIQPAKLEDSAVYLCASSPGTGPFYGYTFGSGTRLTVV.

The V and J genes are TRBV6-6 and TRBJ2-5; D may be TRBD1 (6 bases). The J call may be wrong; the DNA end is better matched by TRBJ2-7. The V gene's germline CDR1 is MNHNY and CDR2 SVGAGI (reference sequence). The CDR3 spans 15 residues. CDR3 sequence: CASSYMRQDAYEQYF. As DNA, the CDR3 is TGTGCCAGCAGTTACATGAGACAGGACGCCTACGAGCAGTACTTC.

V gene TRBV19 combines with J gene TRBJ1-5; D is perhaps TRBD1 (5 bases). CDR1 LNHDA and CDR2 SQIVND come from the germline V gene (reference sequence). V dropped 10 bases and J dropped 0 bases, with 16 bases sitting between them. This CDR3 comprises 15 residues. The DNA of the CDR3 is TGTGCCACAAAGGGGTCACCCTATAGCAATCAGCCCCAGCATTTT. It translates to CATKGSPYSNQPQHF.

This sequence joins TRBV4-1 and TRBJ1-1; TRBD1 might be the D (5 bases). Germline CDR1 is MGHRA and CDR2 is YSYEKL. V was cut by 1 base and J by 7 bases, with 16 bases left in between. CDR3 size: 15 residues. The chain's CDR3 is CASSQGRGGASEAFF. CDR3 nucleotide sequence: TGCGCCAGCAGCCAAGGGCGCGGAGGGGCAAGTGAAGCTTTCTTT.

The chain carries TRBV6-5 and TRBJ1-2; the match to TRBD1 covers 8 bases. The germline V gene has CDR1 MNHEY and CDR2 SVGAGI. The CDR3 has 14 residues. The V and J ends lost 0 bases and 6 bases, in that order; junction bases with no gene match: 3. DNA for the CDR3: TGTGCCAGCAGTTACTCGACGGACAGGGATGGCTACACCTTC. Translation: CASSYSTDRDGYTF.

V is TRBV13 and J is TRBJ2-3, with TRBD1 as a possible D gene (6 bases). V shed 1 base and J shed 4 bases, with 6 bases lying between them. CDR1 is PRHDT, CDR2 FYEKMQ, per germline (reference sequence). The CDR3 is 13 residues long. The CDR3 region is CASSLEGADTQYF. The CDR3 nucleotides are TGTGCCAGCAGCTTAGAGGGGGCAGATACGCAGTATTTT.

The CDR3 coding sequence is TGTGCCAGCAGCTCAACTAGTTCAGATACGCAGTATTTT. Protein sequence: CASSSTSSDTQYF. V gene TRBV11-3 combines with J gene TRBJ2-3; a possible D gene is TRBD2 (5 bases). Per the germline V gene, CDR1 is SGHNT and CDR2 is YENEEA. The length of the CDR3 is 13 residues. Trimming took off 4 bases at V and 4 bases at J, with 9 bases between the two ends.

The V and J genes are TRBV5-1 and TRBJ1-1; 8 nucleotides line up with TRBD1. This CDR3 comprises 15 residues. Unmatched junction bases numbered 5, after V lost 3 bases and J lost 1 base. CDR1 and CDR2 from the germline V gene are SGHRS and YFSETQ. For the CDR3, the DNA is TGCGCCAGCAGCTCAAAACAGGGGGAGAACACTGAAGCTTTCTTT. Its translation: CASSSKQGENTEAFF.

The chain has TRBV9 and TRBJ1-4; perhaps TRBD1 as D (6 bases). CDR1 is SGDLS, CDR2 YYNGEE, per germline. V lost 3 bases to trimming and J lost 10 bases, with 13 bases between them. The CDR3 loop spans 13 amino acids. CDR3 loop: CASSEDRNRKLFF. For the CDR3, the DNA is TGTGCCAGCAGCGAGGACAGAAACAGAAAACTGTTTTTT.

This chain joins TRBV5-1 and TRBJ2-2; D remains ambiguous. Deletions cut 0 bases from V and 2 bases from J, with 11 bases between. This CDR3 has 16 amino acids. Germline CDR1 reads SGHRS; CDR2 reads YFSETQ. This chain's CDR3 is CASSLEQHQNTGELFF. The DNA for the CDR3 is TGCGCCAGCAGCTTGGAACAGCACCAAAACACCGGGGAGCTGTTTTTT. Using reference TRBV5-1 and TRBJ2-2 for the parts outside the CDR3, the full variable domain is KAGVTQTPRYLIKTRGQQVTLSCSPISGHRSVSWYQQTPGQGLQFLFEYFSETQRNKGNFPGRFSGRQFSNSRSEMNVSTLELGDSALYLCASSLEQHQNTGELFFGEGSRLTVL.

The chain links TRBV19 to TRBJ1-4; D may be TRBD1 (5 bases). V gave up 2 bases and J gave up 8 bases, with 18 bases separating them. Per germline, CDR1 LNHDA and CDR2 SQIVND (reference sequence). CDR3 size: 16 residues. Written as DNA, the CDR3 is TGTGCCAGTAGTATACGGTTATCAGGGATCAAGGAAAAACTGTTTTTT. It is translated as CASSIRLSGIKEKLFF.

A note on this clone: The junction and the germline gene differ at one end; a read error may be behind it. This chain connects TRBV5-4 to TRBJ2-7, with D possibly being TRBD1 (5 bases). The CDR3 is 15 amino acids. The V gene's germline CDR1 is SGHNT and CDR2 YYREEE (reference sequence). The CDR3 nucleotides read TGTGCCAGCAGCTTGGGATCGACAGCGTCCTACGAGCAGTCCTTC. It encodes CASSLGSTASYEQSF.

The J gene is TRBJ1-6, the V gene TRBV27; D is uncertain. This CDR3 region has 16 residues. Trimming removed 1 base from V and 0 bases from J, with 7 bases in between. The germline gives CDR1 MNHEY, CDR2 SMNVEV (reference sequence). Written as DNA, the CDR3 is TGTGCCAGCAGTTTATACGAGGGCTCCTATAATTCACCCCTCCACTTT. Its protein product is CASSLYEGSYNSPLHF.

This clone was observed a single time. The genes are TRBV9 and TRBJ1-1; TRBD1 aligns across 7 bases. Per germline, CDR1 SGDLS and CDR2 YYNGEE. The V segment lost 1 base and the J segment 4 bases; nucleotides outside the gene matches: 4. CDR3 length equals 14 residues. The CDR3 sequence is CASSVTDRATEAFF. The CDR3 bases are TGTGCCAGCAGCGTAACAGACAGGGCCACTGAAGCTTTCTTT. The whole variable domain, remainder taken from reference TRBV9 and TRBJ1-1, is DSGVTQTPKHLITATGQRVTLRCSPRSGDLSVYWYQQSLDQGLQFLIQYYNGEERAKGNILERFSAQQFPDLHSELNLSSLELGDSALYFCASSVTDRATEAFFGQGTRLTVV.

The CDR3 bases are TGTGCCAGCAGCCTGATAGCGGGGGGGCCCGGGGAGCTGTTTTTT. Translation: CASSLIAGGPGELFF. The rearrangement uses TRBV5-4 and TRBJ2-2; 11 positions match TRBD2. V shed 4 bases and J 6 bases; nucleotides not matched to a gene: 5. Germline assignment: CDR1 SGHNT and CDR2 YYREEE (reference sequence). This CDR3 spans 15 amino acids.

The CDR3 here is CSVDGGLGSYEQYF. The CDR3 DNA follows: TGCAGCGTTGACGGGGGGCTAGGGTCCTACGAGCAGTACTTC. The chain links TRBV29-1 to TRBJ2-7; TRBD2 might be the D (7 bases). The CDR3 consists of 14 residues. Deletions cut 3 bases from V and 1 base from J, with 13 bases between. Germline V gives CDR1 SQVTM, CDR2 ANQGSEA.

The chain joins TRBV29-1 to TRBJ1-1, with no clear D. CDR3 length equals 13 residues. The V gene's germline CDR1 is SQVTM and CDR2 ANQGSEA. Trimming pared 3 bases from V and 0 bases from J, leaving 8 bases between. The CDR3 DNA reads TGCAGCGTTGACCAGATTTTGAACACTGAAGCTTTCTTT. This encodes CSVDQILNTEAFF. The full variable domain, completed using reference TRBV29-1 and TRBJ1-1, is SAVISQKPSRDICQRGTSLTIQCQVDSQVTMMFWYRQQPGQSLTLIATANQGSEATYESGFVIDKFPISRPNLTFSTLTVSNMSPEDSSIYLCSVDQILNTEAFFGQGTRLTVV.

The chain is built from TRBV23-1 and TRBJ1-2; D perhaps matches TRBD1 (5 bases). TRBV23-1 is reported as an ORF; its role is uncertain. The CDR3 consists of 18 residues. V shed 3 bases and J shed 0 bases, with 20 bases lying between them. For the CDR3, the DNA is TGCGCCAGCAGTCATGGGGGGTTAGGGGAATGGCCTAACTATGGCTACACCTTC. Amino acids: CASSHGGLGEWPNYGYTF.

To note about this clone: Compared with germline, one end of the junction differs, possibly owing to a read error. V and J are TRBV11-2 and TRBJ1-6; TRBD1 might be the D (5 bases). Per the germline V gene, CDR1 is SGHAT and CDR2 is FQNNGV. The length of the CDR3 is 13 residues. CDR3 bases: TGTGCCAGCAGCGCGGGACCGTATTCCCCCCTCCACTTT. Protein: CASSAGPYSPLHF.

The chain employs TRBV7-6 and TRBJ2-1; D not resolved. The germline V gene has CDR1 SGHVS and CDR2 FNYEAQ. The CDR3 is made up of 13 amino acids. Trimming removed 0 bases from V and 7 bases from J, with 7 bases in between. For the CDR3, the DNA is TGTGCCAGCAGCTTAGCGCGTTCAAATGAGCAGTTCTTC. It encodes CASSLARSNEQFF.

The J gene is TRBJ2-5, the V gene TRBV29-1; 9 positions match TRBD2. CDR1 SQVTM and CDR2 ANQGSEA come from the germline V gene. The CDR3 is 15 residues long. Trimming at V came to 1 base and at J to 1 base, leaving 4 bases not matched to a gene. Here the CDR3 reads CSVEAERGVQETQYF. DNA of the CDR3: TGCAGCGTTGAAGCGGAGCGGGGGGTCCAAGAGACCCAGTACTTC.